This is a list of T cell receptor beta chains from one sample in a study of blood T cell repertoires in COVID-19. The table came from immunoSEQ multiplex PCR; TCRdb's copy has only in-frame clones and leaves some out. The sample has some 70,000 clones, roughly 84% seen once. Input material: peripheral blood. Source of these receptors: a man between 45 and 60 years old with active COVID-19. The CDR3 runs from the conserved cysteine through the conserved F or W. Fields, in order: J gene, V gene, D gene, clone size, CDR3 protein, CDR3 DNA. D genes are given only for firm matches. Rows give clone size only sometimes, using once, few, many, or a class for an expanded clone.

TRBJ2-1,TRBV20-1,.,.,CSASPWGGQFF,TGCAGTGCTAGTCCATGGGGCGGGCAGTTCTTC
TRBJ2-7,TRBV4-3,.,.,CASSQDPENYEQYF,TGCGCCAGCAGCCAAGATCCCGAGAACTACGAGCAGTACTTC
TRBJ2-2,TRBV5-6,.,.,CASSLEPADTLIPRELFF,TGTGCCAGCAGCTTGGAGCCGGCAGACACTCTCATCCCCAGGGAGCTGTTTTTT
TRBJ2-7,TRBV5-1,.,.,CASSGDTYEQYF,TGCGCCAGCAGCGGGGACACCTACGAGCAGTACTTC
TRBJ2-5,TRBV4-2,TRBD2,.,CASSQDWGLAGGETQYF,TGTGCCAGCAGCCAAGATTGGGGACTAGCGGGAGGGGAGACCCAGTACTTC
TRBJ2-7,TRBV7-2,.,few,CASSLPAGEQYF,TGTGCCAGCAGCCTACCTGCGGGCGAGCAGTACTTC
TRBJ2-1,TRBV5-4,.,.,CASSTDSTSSYNEQFF,TGTGCCAGCAGCACCGACTCTACCAGCTCCTACAATGAGCAGTTCTTC
TRBJ1-2,TRBV28,.,.,CASSFLDYGYTF,TGTGCCAGCAGTTTTTTAGACTATGGCTACACCTTC
TRBJ2-1,TRBV5-6,.,.,CASSFQGYNEQFF,TGTGCCAGCAGCTTCCAGGGATACAATGAGCAGTTCTTC
TRBJ1-5,TRBV3-1/TRBV3-2,.,few,CASSQDFLGDQPQHF,TGTGCCAGCAGCCAAGATTTCCTCGGGGATCAGCCCCAGCATTTT
TRBJ1-1,TRBV28,.,.,CASREWGGGGPREAFF,TGTGCCAGCAGGGAGTGGGGGGGAGGCGGGCCTAGGGAAGCTTTCTTT
TRBJ2-7,TRBV5-6,TRBD2,.,CASKKIAGGSYEQYF,TGTGCCAGCAAGAAGATAGCGGGAGGGAGCTACGAGCAGTACTTC
TRBJ2-1,TRBV7-2,.,.,CASSPVGGHYNEQFF,TGTGCCAGCAGCCCGGTGGGGGGGCACTACAATGAGCAGTTCTTC
TRBJ1-5,TRBV9,TRBD1,.,CASSKSGQSNQPQHF,TGTGCCAGCAGCAAGTCGGGACAGAGCAATCAGCCCCAGCATTTT
TRBJ2-7,TRBV5-1,TRBD1,.,CASSSGQAPYEQYF,TGCGCCAGCAGCTCCGGACAGGCCCCCTACGAGCAGTACTTC
TRBJ1-4,TRBV4-2,TRBD1,.,CASSQVGTGGEKLFF,TGTGCCAGCAGCCAAGTAGGGACAGGGGGCGAAAAACTGTTTTTT
TRBJ1-1,TRBV10-3,.,.,CAISGSTEAFF,TGTGCCATCAGTGGGAGCACTGAAGCTTTCTTT
TRBJ2-7,TRBV3-1/TRBV3-2,.,.,CASSQRLVGIYEQYF,TGTGCCAGCAGCCAAAGGCTAGTGGGTATATACGAGCAGTACTTC
TRBJ2-2,TRBV7-2,TRBD2,.,CASKSAGGAGELFF,TGTGCCAGCAAGTCAGCGGGGGGGGCCGGGGAGCTGTTTTTT
TRBJ1-6,TRBV27,.,.,CASSVSQVSYNSPLHF,TGTGCCAGCAGTGTATCACAGGTCTCCTATAATTCACCCCTCCACTTT
TRBJ2-2,TRBV6-2/TRBV6-3,.,.,CASSYGTPGTHWLFF,TGTGCCAGCAGTTACGGGACACCCGGGACCCATTGGCTGTTTTTT
TRBJ1-1,TRBV7-2,TRBD1,.,CASSLDRGNTEAFF,TGTGCCAGCAGCTTGGACAGGGGGAACACTGAAGCTTTCTTT
TRBJ2-7,TRBV24-1,.,.,CATSDLQNRTYEQYF,TGTGCCACCAGTGATTTGCAGAACAGGACCTACGAGCAGTACTTC
TRBJ1-2,TRBV28,.,.,CASSLGSNYGYTF,TGTGCCAGCAGTTTAGGTAGTAACTATGGCTACACCTTC
TRBJ2-1,TRBV7-6,TRBD2,.,CASSARDSGGTEQFF,TGTGCCAGCAGCGCCCGGGACAGCGGGGGGACCGAGCAGTTCTTC
TRBJ2-1,TRBV9,.,.,CASSVPGYNEQFF,TGTGCCAGCAGCGTACCCGGGTACAATGAGCAGTTCTTC
TRBJ1-2,TRBV15,.,.,CATSRGEAGQGYTF,TGTGCCACCAGCAGAGGTGAGGCAGGGCAAGGCTACACCTTC
TRBJ2-5,TRBV6-5,.,.,CASSGNRAKETQYF,TGTGCCAGCAGCGGAAACAGGGCCAAAGAGACCCAGTACTTC
TRBJ2-3,TRBV7-9,.,.,CASSLEASTDTQYF,TGTGCCAGCAGCTTAGAAGCCTCCACAGATACGCAGTATTTT
TRBJ2-1,TRBV14,.,.,CASSHSRGASRQFF,TGTGCCAGCAGCCACTCCCGCGGCGCGAGCAGGCAGTTCTTC
TRBJ1-4,TRBV30,.,.,CAWSPPGRRGEKLFF,TGTGCCTGGAGTCCCCCAGGGAGGAGAGGGGAAAAACTGTTTTTT
TRBJ1-1,TRBV9,.,.,CASSVVEAETEAFF,TGTGCCAGCAGCGTAGTTGAGGCGGAAACTGAAGCTTTCTTT
TRBJ2-5,TRBV5-6,TRBD2,.,CASSFNVAGGSGETQYF,TGTGCCAGCAGCTTTAATGTAGCGGGGGGCAGCGGGGAGACCCAGTACTTC
TRBJ1-2,TRBV7-3,.,.,CASSETGLEGYGYTF,TGTGCCAGCAGCGAAACAGGGCTAGAGGGCTATGGCTACACCTTC
TRBJ2-3,TRBV7-8,TRBD2,.,CASSLAEVGDTQYF,TGTGCCAGCAGCCTAGCGGAGGTAGGAGATACGCAGTATTTT
TRBJ2-3,TRBV9,TRBD2,.,CASSDLAGLIQSTQYF,TGTGCCAGCAGCGATCTAGCGGGGCTTATCCAGAGTACGCAGTATTTT
TRBJ1-5,TRBV28,TRBD1,few,CASSLPSRTGGSNSNQPQHF,TGTGCCAGCAGTTTACCCTCGCGAACAGGGGGATCGAATAGCAATCAGCCCCAGCATTTT
TRBJ2-1,TRBV3-1/TRBV3-2,.,.,CASSQDPNSYNEQFF,TGTGCCAGCAGCCAAGATCCAAACTCCTACAATGAGCAGTTCTTC
TRBJ2-7,TRBV5-1,TRBD1,.,CASSPSGTGDYEQYF,TGCGCCAGCAGCCCATCCGGGACAGGAGACTACGAGCAGTACTTC
TRBJ1-2,TRBV11-2,TRBD1,.,CASSLSLDRGYGYTF,TGTGCCAGCAGCTTGAGTCTTGACAGGGGTTATGGCTACACCTTC
TRBJ1-1,TRBV5-1,.,.,CASSLKDRNTEAFF,TGCGCCAGCAGCTTGAAGGACAGGAACACTGAAGCTTTCTTT
TRBJ1-1,TRBV6-5,TRBD1,.,CASRNRGVVTEAFF,TGTGCCAGCAGAAACAGGGGGGTAGTCACTGAAGCTTTCTTT
TRBJ1-1,TRBV5-1,.,once,CASSQLMNTEAFF,TGCGCCAGCAGCCAACTCATGAACACTGAAGCTTTCTTT
TRBJ1-1,TRBV28,.,.,CASSFLEGENTEAFF,TGTGCCAGCAGTTTCCTGGAGGGCGAGAACACTGAAGCTTTCTTT
TRBJ2-1,TRBV28,TRBD1,.,CASNAGTGASNEQFF,TGTGCCAGCAATGCCGGGACAGGGGCGAGCAATGAGCAGTTCTTC
TRBJ1-1,TRBV28,.,few,CASSLPRVGAGAFF,TGTGCCAGCAGTTTACCCCGGGTGGGGGCGGGAGCTTTCTTT
TRBJ1-1,TRBV28,.,.,CASSLSMGAGEAFF,TGTGCCAGCAGTTTATCAATGGGGGCCGGTGAAGCTTTCTTT
TRBJ2-7,TRBV5-1,TRBD1,.,CASNPQGGPYEQYF,TGCGCCAGCAACCCACAGGGGGGTCCCTACGAGCAGTACTTC
TRBJ2-6,TRBV19,.,.,CASRPRGGANVLTF,TGTGCCAGTAGGCCCCGGGGGGGGGCCAACGTCCTGACTTTC
TRBJ2-7,TRBV6-2/TRBV6-3,.,.,CASSPNSYEQYF,TGTGCCAGCAGCCCTAACAGCTACGAGCAGTACTTC
TRBJ2-3,TRBV6-5,.,.,CASSYGTGTDTQYF,TGTGCCAGCAGTTACGGGACTGGCACAGATACGCAGTATTTT
TRBJ2-7,TRBV4-2,.,few,CASSQDWDSEQYF,TGTGCCAGCAGCCAAGATTGGGACTCCGAGCAGTACTTC
TRBJ1-2,TRBV18,TRBD1,.,CASSPDPGTGSGYTF,TGTGCCAGCTCACCAGATCCCGGGACAGGGAGCGGCTACACCTTC
TRBJ1-1,TRBV23-1,.,.,CASSLAVNTEAFF,TGCGCCAGCAGTCTGGCAGTGAACACTGAAGCTTTCTTT
TRBJ1-6,TRBV9,.,.,CASSPRARADSPLHF,TGTGCCAGCAGCCCCAGGGCCCGGGCGGATTCACCCCTCCACTTT
TRBJ2-7,TRBV27,TRBD1,.,CASSSITGVPGEQYF,TGTGCCAGCAGTTCAATAACAGGGGTCCCCGGGGAGCAGTACTTC
TRBJ1-1,TRBV18,.,.,CASSPKGDTEAFF,TGTGCCAGCTCACCAAAAGGAGACACTGAAGCTTTCTTT
TRBJ2-7,TRBV7-8,.,once,CASSLVAQRGDEQYF,TGTGCCAGCAGCTTAGTAGCGCAGAGAGGCGACGAGCAGTACTTC
TRBJ2-7,TRBV4-3,TRBD1,.,CASSQDRGRYVYEQYF,TGCGCCAGCAGCCAAGACAGGGGGCGATATGTCTACGAGCAGTACTTC